This TCR beta chain was identified during a study of T cell changes during pregnancy in multiple sclerosis. Libraries were prepared by immunoSEQ multiplex PCR; TCRdb keeps only in-frame clonotypes and omits some of them. The sample yields around 66,000 clones, about nine tenths seen once. Germline loops: CDR1 GTSNPN, CDR2 SVGIG (reference sequence). The CDR3 length is 12 residues. V gave up 3 bases and J gave up 7 bases, with 12 bases separating them. Source: peripheral blood, taken after pregnancy. The V call is TRBV30, the J call TRBJ1-2; a possible D gene is TRBD1 (5 bases). The TCR sequence derives from a female donor in good health, enrolled as a control in a pregnancy study. CDR3 nucleotides: TGTGCCTGGAGCGACGGGGGGGGTGGCTACACCTTC. The encoded protein is CAWSDGGGGYTF.